The 5 T cell receptor beta chains given below trace back to one sample, sequenced in a study of T-cell memory formation after mild COVID-19 (dated by TCRdb to the early 2020s). Libraries were prepared through 5' RACE. The sequencing machine was an Illumina NovaSeq 6000. TCRdb trimmed the raw reads at Q25, called clones with MiXCR and kept productive beta chains. Rows are combined by CDR3 protein, so each entry shows the most common genes and DNA. The sample yields 140,000 to 150,000 distinct CDR3 sequences; 25% were counted once. The ten largest clones take up roughly 24% of the sample. The specimen was PBMCs or a T cell subset sorted from them (not recorded which). The receptors shown here come from an adult woman who had mild COVID-19 (a few samples of this study predate the infection). The sample titles of this study are shuffled in the database, so cell type and time point are left out; the donor was told from shared clones.

CDR3 nucleotides: TGTGCCAGCAGCTTACGGGACTGGGACAATGAGCAGTTCTTC. Protein sequence: CASSLRDWDNEQFF. The V gene is TRBV9, the J gene TRBJ2-1, with D possibly matching TRBD2 (6 bases). CDR3 length: 14 residues. V lost 4 bases and J 5 bases, leaving 13 bases between the germline ends. CDR1 is SGDLS, CDR2 YYNGEE, per germline. The full variable domain, rest sourced from reference TRBV9 and TRBJ2-1, is DSGVTQTPKHLITATGQRVTLRCSPRSGDLSVYWYQQSLDQGLQFLIQYYNGEERAKGNILERFSAQQFPDLHSELNLSSLELGDSALYFCASSLRDWDNEQFFGPGTRLTVL.

This clonotype appeared a few times. This chain uses TRBV7-6 with TRBJ2-5; no clear D gene. CDR3 length: 14 residues. Trimming shortened V by 8 bases and J by 5 bases, and 18 bases separated the two germline ends. Germline-derived CDR1 and CDR2 are SGHVS and FNYEAQ. This chain's CDR3 is CASSGLPGRETQYF. The CDR3 DNA is TGTGCCAGCTCCGGCCTCCCCGGACGGGAGACCCAGTACTTC.

The gene calls are TRBV27 and TRBJ2-7; 7 positions match TRBD1. CDR1 and CDR2 (germline): MNHEY, SMNVEV (reference sequence). This CDR3 region has 14 residues. V gave up 3 bases and J gave up 0 bases; unmatched junction bases: 2. CDR3 nucleotides: TGTGCCAGCAGTTTCGGACAGGCCTCCTACGAGCAGTACTTC. Encoded protein: CASSFGQASYEQYF.

The chain carries TRBV20-1 and TRBJ2-1, with 11 positions matching TRBD2. CDR3 size: 17 residues. Germline CDR1 is DFQATT and CDR2 is SNEGSKA (reference sequence). Losses at the gene ends were 0 bases for V and 5 bases for J; bases not matched to a gene: 9. CDR3 in amino acids: CSARDSLGLAGDNEQFF. The CDR3 bases are TGCAGTGCTAGAGATAGCCTCGGACTAGCGGGCGACAATGAGCAGTTCTTC.

This chain connects TRBV2 to TRBJ2-2, with 9 bases aligning to TRBD1. Per the germline V gene, CDR1 is SNHLY and CDR2 is FYNNEI. With V trimmed by 9 bases and J by 1 base, 3 bases remained unmatched. The CDR3 extends over 14 amino acids. The CDR3 coding sequence is TGTGCCAGACAGGACAGGGGGAACACCGGGGAGCTGTTTTTT. This sequence encodes CARQDRGNTGELFF.